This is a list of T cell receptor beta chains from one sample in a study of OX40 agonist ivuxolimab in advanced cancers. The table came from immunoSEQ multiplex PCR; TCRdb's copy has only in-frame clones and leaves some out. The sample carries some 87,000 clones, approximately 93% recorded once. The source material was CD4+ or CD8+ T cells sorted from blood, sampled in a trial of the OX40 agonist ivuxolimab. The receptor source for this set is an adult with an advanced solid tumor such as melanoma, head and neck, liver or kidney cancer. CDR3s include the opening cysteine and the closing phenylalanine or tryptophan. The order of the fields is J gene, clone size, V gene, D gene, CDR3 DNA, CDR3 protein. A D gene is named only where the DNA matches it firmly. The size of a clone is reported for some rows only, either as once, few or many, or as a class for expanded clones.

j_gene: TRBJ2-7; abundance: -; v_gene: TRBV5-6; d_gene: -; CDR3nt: TGTGCCAGCAGCTTGGGGGTCGGAGCACGGGAGCAGTACTTC; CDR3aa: CASSLGVGAREQYF
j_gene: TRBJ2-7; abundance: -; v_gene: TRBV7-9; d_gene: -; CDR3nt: TGTGCCAGCAGCTTAGCGCTAAGGGAAGAGGCGCAGTACTTC; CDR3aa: CASSLALREEAQYF
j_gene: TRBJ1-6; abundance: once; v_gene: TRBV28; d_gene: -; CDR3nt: TGTGCCAGCAGCTGGCCGCGGGGAGGTAATTCACCCCTCCACTTT; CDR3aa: CASSWPRGGNSPLHF
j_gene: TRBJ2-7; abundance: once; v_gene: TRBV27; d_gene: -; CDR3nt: TGTGCCAGCAGTCTAGGGGAGGGGGAGTCCTACGAGCAGTACTTC; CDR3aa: CASSLGEGESYEQYF
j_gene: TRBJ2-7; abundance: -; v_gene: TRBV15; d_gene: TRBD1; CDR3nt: TGTGCCACCAGCAGAGATTTACTGGGACAGGGCTCCTACGAGCAGTACTTC; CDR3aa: CATSRDLLGQGSYEQYF
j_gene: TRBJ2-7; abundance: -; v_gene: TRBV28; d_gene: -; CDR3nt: TGTGCCACGCACGACACCTACGAGCAGTACTTC; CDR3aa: CATHDTYEQYF
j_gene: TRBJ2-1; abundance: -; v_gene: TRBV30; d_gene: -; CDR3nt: TGTGCCTGGAGTGTTTATTCTGTTGTTAGGGGTTCCTACAATGAGCAGTTCTTC; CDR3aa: CAWSVYSVVRGSYNEQFF
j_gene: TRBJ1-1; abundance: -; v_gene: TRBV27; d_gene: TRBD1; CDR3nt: TGTGCCAGCAGTGCGATCGCCAGGGGGTACACTGAAGCTTTCTTT; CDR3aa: CASSAIARGYTEAFF
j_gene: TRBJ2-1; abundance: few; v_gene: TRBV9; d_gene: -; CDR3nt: TGTGCCAGCAGCGTAGGGAGATATGAGCAGTTCTTC; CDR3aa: CASSVGRYEQFF
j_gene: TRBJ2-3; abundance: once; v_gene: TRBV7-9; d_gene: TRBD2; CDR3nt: TGTGCCACCCAGCGGGGGTCTAGCACAGATACGCAGTATTTT; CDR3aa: CATQRGSSTDTQYF
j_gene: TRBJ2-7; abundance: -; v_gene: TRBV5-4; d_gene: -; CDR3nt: TGTGCCAGCAGCTTGGGTTCAGGGGCCTTATACGAGCAGTACTTC; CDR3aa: CASSLGSGALYEQYF
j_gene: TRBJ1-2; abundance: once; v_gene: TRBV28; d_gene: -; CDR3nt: TGTGCCAGCAGTCTCGGGACACAGAATAACTATGGCTACACCTTC; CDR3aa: CASSLGTQNNYGYTF
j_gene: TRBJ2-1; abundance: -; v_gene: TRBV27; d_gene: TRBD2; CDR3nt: TGTGCCAGCAGTATCGGGACTAGCGGGAGTGGTCGGCTGTTCTTC; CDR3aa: CASSIGTSGSGRLFF
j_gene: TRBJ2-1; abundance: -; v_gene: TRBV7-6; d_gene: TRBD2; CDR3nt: TGTGCCAGCAGCTTAGCGCCTTGGCTAGCGGAGAACAATGAGCAGTTCTTC; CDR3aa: CASSLAPWLAENNEQFF
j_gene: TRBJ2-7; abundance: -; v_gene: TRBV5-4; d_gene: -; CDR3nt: TGTGCCCAGAGCCTCTCCCCTCAATGGGAGCAGTACTTC; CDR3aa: CAQSLSPQWEQYF
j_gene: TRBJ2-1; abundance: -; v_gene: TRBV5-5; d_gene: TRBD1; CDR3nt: TGTGCCAGCAGCTTTGGTTGGGACAGGGTACGCAATGAGCAGTTCTTC; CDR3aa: CASSFGWDRVRNEQFF
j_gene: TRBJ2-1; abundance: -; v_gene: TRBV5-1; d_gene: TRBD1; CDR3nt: TGCGCCAGCAGCCCGAACCCCCTGGGACAGGGGCTAGGCCCCGAGTACAATGAGCAGTTCTTC; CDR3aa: CASSPNPLGQGLGPEYNEQFF
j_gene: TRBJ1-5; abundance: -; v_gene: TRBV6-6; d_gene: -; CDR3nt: TGTGCCAGCAGGTTCAGGGATAGCAATCAGCCCCAGCATTTT; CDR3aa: CASRFRDSNQPQHF
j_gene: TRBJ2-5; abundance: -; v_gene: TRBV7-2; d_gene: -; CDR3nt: TGTGCCAGCAGCAGAAGGACAGACCAAGAGACCCAGTACTTC; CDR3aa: CASSRRTDQETQYF
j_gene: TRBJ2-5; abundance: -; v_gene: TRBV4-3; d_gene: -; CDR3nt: TGCGCCAGCAGCGGGGACGGAGAGACCCAGTACTTC; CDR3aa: CASSGDGETQYF
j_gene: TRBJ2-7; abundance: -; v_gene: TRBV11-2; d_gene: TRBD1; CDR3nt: TGTGCCAGCAGCTTAGGACAGGGAGAGGGCTACGAGCAGTACTTC; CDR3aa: CASSLGQGEGYEQYF
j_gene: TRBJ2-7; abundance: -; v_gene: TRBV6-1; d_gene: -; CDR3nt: TGTGCCAGCAGTGAGGCTAGCGAGCAGTACTTC; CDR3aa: CASSEASEQYF
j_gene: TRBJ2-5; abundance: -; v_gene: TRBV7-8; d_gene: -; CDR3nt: TGTGCCAGCACGCCTAGCGCCCAAGAGACCCAGTACTTC; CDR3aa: CASTPSAQETQYF